The clone carrying this T cell receptor (beta chain) was seen only once. As yet, its antigen is unknown. CDR3 length equals 16 residues. Trimming stripped 6 bases from V and 5 bases from J, with 20 bases between. Per germline, CDR1 SNHLY and CDR2 FYNNEI. Amplification used 60 Vbeta primers and 13 Jbeta primers. Original processing notes: As a later analysis found, there were 80 million or so unique TCR beta chains, of which roughly 11 million were shared. The assay was immunoSEQ multiplex PCR, and TCRdb's table has in-frame clones only and misses some. The V and J calls and clone size were taken over from that table, and D and trimming were inferred from the DNA. The sample records under 150,000 clones, roughly four fifths being singletons. The data are from a study of cytomegalovirus exposure and HLA in healthy donors. Study background: Drawn from HLA-typed donors, about 82 million unique TCRs were held in an early data release. Regarding the study as a whole: Analysis was carried out at a later point, and it linked a missense DCLRE1C variant to TCR beta V- and J-gene trimming. Analyses of presence/absence relied on an assumption of roughly uniform sequencing depth across donors.

Sequenced sample: PBMCs. The chain joins TRBV2 to TRBJ2-1, with D possibly being TRBD2 (8 bases). The receptor comes from a man aged 25 to 40 in good health and CMV-seropositive. The CDR3 DNA sequence: TGTGCCAGCAGGATCAAAAGCGGGGGACAGAACAATGAGCAGTTCTTC. Its translation is CASRIKSGGQNNEQFF.